The next 4 T cell receptor beta chains were all read from a single sample in a study of blood T cell repertoires in COVID-19. Clones were sequenced by immunoSEQ multiplex PCR, and TCRdb holds only the in-frame ones, with some missing. In the table there are 150,000 to 200,000 clones, around nine tenths of which are singletons. Source material: PBMCs or T cells enriched from blood (not recorded which). The receptor source for this set is a woman aged 18 to 35 who had recovered from COVID-19.

The rearrangement joins TRBV2 to TRBJ2-7; TRBD2 aligns across 12 bases. V lost 11 bases to trimming and J lost 0 bases; unmatched junction nucleotides: 14. This CDR3 has 17 amino acids. Germline CDR1 is SNHLY and CDR2 is FYNNEI. This CDR3 reads CAGWGASGRASSYEQYF. CDR3 bases: TGTGCCGGCTGGGGGGCTAGCGGGAGGGCTAGCTCCTACGAGCAGTACTTC.

The chain combines TRBV2 with TRBJ1-2; D not resolved. Germline V CDR1 and CDR2: SNHLY, FYNNEI. Trimming removed 6 bases from V and 2 bases from J, with 10 bases in between. The CDR3 consists of 13 residues. Here the CDR3 DNA reads TGTGCCAGCAGCGACACAGTGAACTATGGCTACACCTTC. Translation gives CASSDTVNYGYTF.

The rearrangement joins TRBV28 to TRBJ1-6; 7 bases align to TRBD1. This CDR3 region has 14 residues. Germline V gene data show CDR1 as MDHEN and CDR2 as SYDVKM. The V gene end was trimmed by 2 bases and the J gene end by 10 bases; junction bases not matched to a gene: 5. The CDR3 sequence: CASSLDRARSPLHF. CDR3 in DNA: TGTGCCAGCAGTTTAGACAGGGCTCGATCACCCCTCCACTTT.

This clone was observed a few times. The rearrangement uses TRBV27 and TRBJ2-7; TRBD1 agrees at 10 bases. CDR1 is MNHEY and CDR2 is SMNVEV in the germline V gene (reference sequence). The CDR3 consists of 14 residues. V lost 2 bases, J lost 7 bases, and 5 bases stayed unmatched. The CDR3 nucleotides read TGTGCCAGCAGTTTAGCGACAGGGGGCACGGAGCAGTACTTC. The encoded protein is CASSLATGGTEQYF.